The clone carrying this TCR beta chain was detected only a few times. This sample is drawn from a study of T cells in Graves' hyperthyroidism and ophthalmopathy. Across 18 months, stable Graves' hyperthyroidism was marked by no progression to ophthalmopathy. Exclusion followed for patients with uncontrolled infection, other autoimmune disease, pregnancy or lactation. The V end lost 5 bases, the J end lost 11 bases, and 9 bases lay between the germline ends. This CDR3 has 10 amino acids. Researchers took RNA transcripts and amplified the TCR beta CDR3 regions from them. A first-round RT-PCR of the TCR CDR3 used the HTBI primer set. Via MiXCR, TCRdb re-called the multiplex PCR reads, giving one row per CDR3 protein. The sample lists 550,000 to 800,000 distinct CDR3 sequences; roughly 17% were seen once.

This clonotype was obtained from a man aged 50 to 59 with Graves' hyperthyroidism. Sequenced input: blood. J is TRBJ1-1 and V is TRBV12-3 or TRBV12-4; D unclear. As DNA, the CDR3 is TGTGCCAGCAGTCGAACGATCGCTTTCTTT. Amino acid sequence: CASSRTIAFF.